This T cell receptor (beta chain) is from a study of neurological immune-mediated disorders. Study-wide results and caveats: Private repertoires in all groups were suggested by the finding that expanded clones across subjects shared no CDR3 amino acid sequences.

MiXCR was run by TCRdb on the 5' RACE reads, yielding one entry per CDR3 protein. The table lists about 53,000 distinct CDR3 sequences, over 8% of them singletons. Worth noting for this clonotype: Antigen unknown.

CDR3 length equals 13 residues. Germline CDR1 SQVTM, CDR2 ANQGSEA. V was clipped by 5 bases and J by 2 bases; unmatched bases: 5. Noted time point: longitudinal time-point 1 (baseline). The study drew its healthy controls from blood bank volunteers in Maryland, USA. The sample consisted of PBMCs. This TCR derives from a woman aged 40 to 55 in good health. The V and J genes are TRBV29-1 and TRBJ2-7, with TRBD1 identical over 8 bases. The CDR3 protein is CSVMTGDPYEQYF. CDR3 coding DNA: TGCAGCGTTATGACAGGGGACCCCTACGAGCAGTACTTC.